What follows are 17 T cell receptor beta chains derived from one specimen sequenced in a study of spatial heterogeneity in lung cancer. TCRdb ran MiXCR on the 5' RACE reads and lists one entry per CDR3 protein. Among roughly 11,000 distinct CDR3 sequences listed, 3.5% to 4% were seen once. Time point denoted: sample taken at primary tumor resection. Researchers sequenced whole RNA taken from tumor, nontumor lung or frozen PBMC without sorting. Specimen: normal lung tissue next to the tumor, collected at surgery. The source of these receptors is a male donor with early-stage non-small cell lung cancer.

This clonotype was detected many times. This beta chain is an off-target read within a library intended for alpha chains, so its frequency means little. The chain uses TRBV27 and TRBJ2-1; D may be TRBD1 (6 bases). V gave up 3 bases and J gave up 6 bases, with 15 bases separating them. Germline CDR1 is MNHEY and CDR2 is SMNVEV (reference sequence). The length of the CDR3 is 15 residues. CDR3 sequence (DNA): TGTGCCAGCAGTTTGAACAGGGTGAACTCCAATGAGCAGTTCTTC. Its protein is CASSLNRVNSNEQFF.

As for this clonotype: In a library made to pick up alpha chains, this beta chain is a stray read with a size that means little. The chain links TRBV7-9 to TRBJ2-3, with D tentatively TRBD1 (6 bases). Trimming took off 8 bases at V and 2 bases at J, with 20 bases between the two ends. Germline V gene lookup returns CDR1 SEHNR and CDR2 FQNEAQ (reference sequence). The CDR3 spans 16 residues. The CDR3 loop reads CASGGQGISFTDTQYF. The DNA for the CDR3 is TGTGCCAGCGGCGGGCAGGGGATTTCTTTCACAGATACGCAGTATTTT.

This clonotype has a handful of counts. This beta chain came through as a stray read in a library set up for alpha chains, and its size says little. The chain combines TRBV7-3 with TRBJ2-2; unclear D gene. Germline-derived CDR1 and CDR2 are SGHTA and FQGTGA. Trimming shortened V by 7 bases and J by 3 bases, and 3 bases separated the two germline ends. This CDR3 spans 11 amino acids. CDR3 region: CASTDTGELFF. Here the CDR3 DNA reads TGTGCCAGCACCGACACCGGGGAGCTGTTTTTT.

This clonotype counts as medium-sized (0.01 to 0.1%). In a library made to pick up alpha chains, this beta chain is a stray read with a size that means little. V and J are TRBV20-1 and TRBJ1-2; weak D call: TRBD1 (6 bases). V was pared by 1 base and J by 6 bases, with 21 bases between. CDR1 and CDR2 (germline): DFQATT, SNEGSKA (reference sequence). CDR3 length: 16 amino acids. CDR3 in amino acids: CSARAGDRPSRDGYTF. The CDR3 bases are TGCAGTGCTAGAGCTGGTGACAGGCCGTCCAGGGATGGCTACACCTTC.

This clonotype has at least ten counts. This beta chain came through as a stray read in a library set up for alpha chains, and its size says little. In DNA form, the CDR3 reads TGTGCTAGTGGTTTGGGGGAACAGGGTAGCAATGAGCAGTTCTTC. It codes for CASGLGEQGSNEQFF. This chain uses TRBV12-5 with TRBJ2-1, with a weak D call TRBD1 (6 bases). The V end lost 1 base, the J end lost 6 bases, and 13 bases lay between the germline ends. The length of the CDR3 is 15 residues. Germline V lookup: CDR1 LGHNT, CDR2 FRNRAP.

Ten or more counts support this clonotype. The library was built for alpha chains, so this beta chain is an off-target read and its size means little. V and J are TRBV24-1 and TRBJ1-2, with D tentatively TRBD1 (6 bases). The V gene lost 4 bases and the J gene lost 1 base, with 12 bases spanning the gap. Per germline, CDR1 KGHDR and CDR2 SFDVKD. The CDR3 is made up of 15 amino acids. In nucleotides, the CDR3 is TGTGCCACCAGTGAGCCCGGACAGATTAACTATGGCTACACCTTC. It translates to CATSEPGQINYGYTF.

This clonotype was observed at least ten times. Being off target in a library aimed at alpha chains, this beta chain has a size of little meaning. The chain joins TRBV6-5 to TRBJ1-1; 7 bases match TRBD1. The CDR3 is 15 residues long. The germline V gene has CDR1 MNHEY and CDR2 SVGAGI. V was pared by 4 bases and J by 0 bases, with 5 bases of the junction left unmatched. CDR3 residues: CASSSGQSMNTEAFF. The CDR3 DNA reads TGTGCCAGCAGTTCGGGACAGAGTATGAACACTGAAGCTTTCTTT.

Remarks on this clonotype: Little can be read into the size of this beta chain, an off-target read in a library designed for alpha chains. The chain joins TRBV2 to TRBJ1-6; D is possibly TRBD1 (6 bases). The CDR3 is 13 residues long. V lost 5 bases to trimming and J lost 10 bases, with 12 bases between them. CDR1 is SNHLY and CDR2 is FYNNEI in the germline V gene. The CDR3 loop reads CASSNRVRSPLHF. DNA for the CDR3: TGTGCCAGCAGTAACAGGGTTCGCTCACCCCTCCACTTT.

There are many counts of this clonotype. As an off-target read in a library built for alpha chains, this beta chain has a frequency of little significance. This chain joins TRBV6-5 and TRBJ2-5; D gene ambiguous. CDR3 length: 11 amino acids. Germline values: CDR1 MNHEY, CDR2 SVGAGI. With 0 bases removed from V and 5 bases from J, the gap between germline ends came to 1 base. The CDR3 DNA sequence: TGTGCCAGCAGTTACTCGGAGACCCAGTACTTC. Its translation: CASSYSETQYF.

This clonotype was observed many times. As an off-target read in a library built for alpha chains, this beta chain has a frequency of little significance. The chain recombines TRBV5-4 with TRBJ2-7; TRBD1 matches 8 bases. The CDR3 is 16 residues long. V lost 4 bases and J lost 2; bases outside the gene matches: 11. CDR1 is SGHNT, CDR2 YYREEE, per germline (reference sequence). The CDR3 loop is CASSPTSGGLAYEQYF. In nucleotides, the CDR3 is TGTGCCAGCAGCCCTACGTCAGGGGGCCTCGCCTACGAGCAGTACTTC.

This clonotype was detected many times. Little can be read into the size of this beta chain, an off-target read in a library designed for alpha chains. The V and J genes are TRBV10-3 and TRBJ1-4; D perhaps matches TRBD1 (5 bases). V lost 2 bases to trimming and J lost 5 bases, with 9 bases between them. The CDR3 has 14 residues. Germline lookup yields CDR1 ENHRY and CDR2 SYGVKD. The CDR3 loop is CAISERGGNEKLFF. The CDR3 DNA is TGTGCCATCAGTGAGAGGGGCGGCAATGAAAAACTGTTTTTT.

This clonotype was seen many times. This beta chain appears as a stray read in a library generated for alpha chains; its size is not informative. This chain joins TRBV29-1 and TRBJ2-1, with D perhaps TRBD1 (6 bases). The CDR3 sequence is 13 residues long. Trimming pared 2 bases from V and 10 bases from J, leaving 15 bases between. CDR1 and CDR2 (germline): SQVTM, ANQGSEA. The CDR3 bases are TGCAGCGTTGAAAAAGGCAGGGGCGGAGAGCAGTTCTTC. It encodes CSVEKGRGGEQFF.

This clonotype was recorded at least ten times. This beta chain is off target for a library built for alpha chains, so its abundance means little. The V gene is TRBV7-3, the J gene TRBJ2-7, with D perhaps matching TRBD1 or TRBD2 (5 bases each). Germline V gene sequence: CDR1 SGHTA, CDR2 FQGTGA. V lost 6 bases and J 6 bases, leaving 12 bases between the germline ends. This CDR3 contains 12 residues. The CDR3 loop is CASSRDGIEQYF. In DNA, the CDR3 is TGTGCCAGCAGTCGGGACGGGATCGAGCAGTACTTC.

This clonotype showed up many times. This beta chain lies outside the target of a library built for alpha chains; its clone size means little. The chain carries TRBV7-9 and TRBJ2-7; a possible D gene is TRBD2 (6 bases). Per the germline V gene, CDR1 is SEHNR and CDR2 is FQNEAQ (reference sequence). V was trimmed by 3 bases and J by 6 bases, leaving 9 bases between them. This CDR3 contains 12 residues. CDR3 amino acids: CASSFGGTEQYF. The CDR3 DNA follows: TGTGCCAGCAGCTTCGGCGGGACCGAGCAGTACTTC.

This clonotype qualifies as medium-sized. In a library made to pick up alpha chains, this beta chain is a stray read with a size that means little. This rearrangement joins TRBV2 to TRBJ2-3; 8 bases map to TRBD2. The V segment lost 4 bases and the J segment 4 bases; nucleotides outside the gene matches: 4. Germline V gene lookup returns CDR1 SNHLY and CDR2 FYNNEI. The CDR3 extends over 14 amino acids. The CDR3 bases are TGTGCCAGCAGTGGGTCGGGAGGGGCAGATACGCAGTATTTT. Translation gives CASSGSGGADTQYF.

This clonotype ranks as medium-sized (0.01 to 0.1%). For a library built for alpha chains, this beta chain is a stray read; little rests on its size. The rearrangement links TRBV6-4 to TRBJ1-2; no clear D gene. The CDR3 length is 16 residues. Trimming shortened V by 7 bases and J by 3 bases, and 21 bases separated the two germline ends. Germline V lookup: CDR1 MRHNA, CDR2 SNTAGT. CDR3: CASTYRIGPGDYGYTF. CDR3 DNA: TGTGCCAGCACCTACCGAATAGGGCCCGGAGACTATGGCTACACCTTC.

The table lists this clonotype with many counts. With the library built for alpha chains, this beta chain is off target and its frequency is not meaningful. The chain links TRBV9 to TRBJ2-3; D gene ambiguous. The CDR3 runs 14 residues. From germline, CDR1 is SGDLS and CDR2 YYNGEE. Trimming took off 0 bases at V and 6 bases at J, with 11 bases between the two ends. This CDR3 reads CASSVVRWGDTQYF. As DNA, the CDR3 is TGTGCCAGCAGCGTAGTTCGGTGGGGTGATACGCAGTATTTT. Together with reference TRBV9 and TRBJ2-3, the CDR3 gives the full variable domain: DSGVTQTPKHLITATGQRVTLRCSPRSGDLSVYWYQQSLDQGLQFLIQYYNGEERAKGNILERFSAQQFPDLHSELNLSSLELGDSALYFCASSVVRWGDTQYFGPGTRLTVL.